The TCR beta chain under discussion was sequenced for a study of human CD8 memory T cell subsets. Making the TCR beta libraries relied on UMI-labeled 5' RACE. TCRdb re-called the 5' RACE reads and gives one entry per CDR3 protein, without DNA. The specimen's table records several thousand distinct CDR3 sequences. Early memory CD8+ T cells that were CCR7+ PD-1+ TIGIT+ and had exhausted-like traits were the TPEX cells. Enrichment for total CD8+ T cells was performed by negative magnetic separation. Study-wide results and caveats: Chao1 estimates suggested higher diversity in stem-like memory T cells than in precursor exhausted T cells. Similar levels of high diversity, measured as normalized Shannon-Wiener diversity, were found in stem-like memory and precursor exhausted T cells, which was not the case for effector memory cells.

On this clonotype: As yet, its antigen is unknown.

This CDR3 is built from 14 residues. Germline V gene sequence: CDR1 GTSNPN, CDR2 SVGIG (reference sequence). V is TRBV30 and J is TRBJ1-1; the TCRdb D gene call, TRBD1, has no DNA to confirm it. The specimen was CD8+ T cells from PBMCs. The receptor comes from a human donor in good health. The CDR3 spells CAWRTGTGNTEAFF.